This entry features one TCR beta chain sequence. The antigen is unknown. These data belong to a study of T cell responses to AZD1222 COVID-19 vaccine. Overall study findings and caveats: Repertoire sampling was restricted to post-peak T cell response timepoints. Nearly half of spike-specific TCRs reportedly target unmutated variant regions. Across the whole spike, CD4 TCRs peaked at regions 160-218 and 743-854. The donor cohort was predominantly white British with a female majority, and clonal diversity may have been underestimated.

The protocol was immunoSEQ multiplex PCR, while the TCRdb copy is restricted to in-frame clones and leaves out a portion. The sample contains 65,000 to 100,000 clones, more than 70% of which appear only once. J gave up 3 bases and V 2 bases, and 6 bases lay outside the gene matches. Germline loops: CDR1 MDHEN, CDR2 SYDVKM. This CDR3 region has 16 residues. Sequencing used peripheral blood, obtained 28 days after the second AZD1222 dose. V is TRBV28 and J is TRBJ2-3, with 9 bases aligning to TRBD1. The receptor comes from an adult who received the AZD1222 COVID-19 vaccine. CDR3 loop: CASSLVDRGGTDTQYF. The CDR3 DNA reads as TGTGCCAGCAGTTTAGTCGACAGGGGGGGGACAGATACGCAGTATTTT.